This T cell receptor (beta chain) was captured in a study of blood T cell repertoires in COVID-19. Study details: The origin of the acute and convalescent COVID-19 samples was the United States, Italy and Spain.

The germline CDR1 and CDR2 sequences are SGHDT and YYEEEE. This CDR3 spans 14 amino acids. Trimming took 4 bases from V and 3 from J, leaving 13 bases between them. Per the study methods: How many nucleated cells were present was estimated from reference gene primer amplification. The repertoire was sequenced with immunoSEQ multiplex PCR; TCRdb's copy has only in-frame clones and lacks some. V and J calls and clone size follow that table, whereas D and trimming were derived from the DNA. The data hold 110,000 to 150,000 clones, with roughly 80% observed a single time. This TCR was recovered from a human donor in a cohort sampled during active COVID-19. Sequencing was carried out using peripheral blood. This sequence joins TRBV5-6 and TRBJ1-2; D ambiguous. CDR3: CASSRSIMYYGYTF. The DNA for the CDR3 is TGTGCCAGCAGCCGAAGCATAATGTACTATGGCTACACCTTC.